This TCR beta chain emerged from a study of CD8 T cells in Susac syndrome. Study-wide results and caveats: Susac-specific public clones found in total CD8+ repertoires numbered 15 to 20, and those in CD8+ TEMRA repertoires numbered several.

An input of roughly 0.5 to 1 ug of RNA was subjected to reverse transcription using random hexamers. Amplification of TCR beta CDR3 across 54 Vbeta and 13 Jbeta was performed with immunoSEQ multiplex PCR. Each CDR3 protein is one row after TCRdb ran MiXCR on the immunoSEQ multiplex PCR reads. The repertoire holds about 76,000 distinct CDR3 sequences, approximately 93% seen once, with around 0.45% in the top ten. Concerning this clonotype: What it binds is unknown.

Sequencing was performed on CD8+ T cells from PBMCs. This TCR was recovered from a human donor with Susac syndrome.

The CDR3 spells CASRRQGASYEQYF. In DNA, the CDR3 is TGTGCCAGCAGACGGCAGGGGGCCTCCTACGAGCAGTACTTC. The J gene is TRBJ2-7, the V gene TRBV6-2 or TRBV6-3; 8 bases agree with TRBD1. The CDR3 loop spans 14 amino acids. CDR1 and CDR2 (germline): MNHEY, SVGEGT. With 6 bases clipped from V and 0 bases from J, the junction kept 4 bases outside the gene matches.